The 31 T cell receptor beta chains reported below all come from one sample, sequenced in a study of CD8+CD57+ T cells in acquired aplastic anemia. Template material for TCR beta VDJ and CDR3 profiling consisted of genomic DNA. TCRdb processed the reads anew with MiXCR; each CDR3 protein has one entry. This table holds over 150,000 distinct CDR3 sequences, around 45% found once. The sequenced material came from sorted CD4+, CD8+, or CD8+CD57+ T cells (not recorded which) from PBMCs. Receptors originate from a human donor in good health.

Only one count was recorded for this clonotype. This rearrangement joins TRBV12-3 or TRBV12-4 to TRBJ2-3, with no clear D. The CDR3 runs to 13 residues. V was clipped by 6 bases and J by 2 bases, with 9 bases between them. For the CDR3, the DNA is TGTGCCAGCAGCTCATCTAACACAGATACGCAGTATTTT. Amino acids: CASSSSNTDTQYF.

This rearrangement joins TRBV18 to TRBJ2-7, with 9 bases fitting TRBD1. Germline loops: CDR1 KGHSH, CDR2 LQKENI. The CDR3 is 16 amino acids. Germline trimming cut 3 bases from V and 3 bases from J; bases unmatched to any gene: 9. DNA for the CDR3: TGTGCCAGCTCACCCATGACAGGGGGTGGTGGCTACGAGCAGTACTTC. Residues: CASSPMTGGGGYEQYF.

Ten or more counts support this clonotype. The chain employs TRBV4-1 and TRBJ1-2; D uncertain. The germline gives CDR1 MGHRA, CDR2 YSYEKL. Deletions cut 6 bases from V and 0 bases from J, with 11 bases between. The CDR3 is made up of 14 amino acids. The CDR3 coding sequence is TGCGCCAGCAGTAATACGTATACTAACTATGGCTACACCTTC. Translated, it gives CASSNTYTNYGYTF.

J is TRBJ2-3 and V is TRBV6-1, with 7 bases that match TRBD1. The germline CDR1 and CDR2 sequences are MNHNS and SASEGT. This CDR3 region has 15 residues. V shed 4 bases and J 2 bases; nucleotides not matched to a gene: 6. CDR3 amino acids: CASSVRGRYTDTQYF. CDR3 DNA sequence: TGTGCCAGCAGTGTGAGGGGGCGCTACACAGATACGCAGTATTTT.

This clonotype has ten or more counts. V usage is TRBV19 and J usage is TRBJ2-7, with 8 nucleotides matching TRBD1. Germline CDR1 reads LNHDA; CDR2 reads SQIVND (reference sequence). This CDR3 has 19 residues. The ends lost 6 bases at V and 2 bases at J; junction bases unmatched: 21. In DNA, the CDR3 is TGTGCCAGTAGCGCCCGCCCTGGTCAGCCGACAGGGGCTCCCTACGAGCAGTACTTC. This codes for CASSARPGQPTGAPYEQYF.

V is TRBV13 and J is TRBJ1-1; no firm D call. The germline gives CDR1 PRHDT, CDR2 FYEKMQ (reference sequence). The V and J ends lost 3 bases and 5 bases respectively, with 10 bases between them. The CDR3 loop spans 13 amino acids. The CDR3 DNA reads TGTGCCAGCAGCTTCGGGGTAATGACTGAAGCTTTCTTT. Its translation: CASSFGVMTEAFF.

This clonotype was picked up many times. The genes are TRBV11-2 and TRBJ2-2; 9 bases are shared with TRBD1. With V trimmed by 6 bases and J by 6 bases, 2 bases remained unmatched. The germline V gene has CDR1 SGHAT and CDR2 FQNNGV. The CDR3 has 13 amino acids. The CDR3 DNA is TGTGCCAGCAGTCGACAGGGGGCCGGGGAGCTGTTTTTT. The encoded protein is CASSRQGAGELFF.

On this clonotype itself: This may come from a read error, since a much larger clone is one base off. This chain joins TRBV9 and TRBJ2-1; D is unclear. V shed 3 bases and J shed 2 bases, with 15 bases lying between them. The CDR3 consists of 16 residues. From germline, CDR1 is SGDLS and CDR2 YYNGEE. For the CDR3, the DNA is TGTGCCAGCAGCGGGGGTGGGCTCAGCCCCTACAATGAGCAGTTCTTC. Protein product: CASSGGGLSPYNEQFF.

Note on this clonotype: One end of the junction fails to match germline, which may point to a read error. The rearrangement links TRBV13 to TRBJ2-7; D call uncertain. Per germline, CDR1 PRHDT and CDR2 FYEKMQ (reference sequence). This CDR3 is built from 12 residues. The CDR3 loop reads CASSLARSLEHF. Written as DNA, the CDR3 is TGTGCCAGCAGCTTAGCGAGATCTTTGGAGCACTTC.

This clonotype came up a few times. This may come from a read error, since a much larger clone is one base off. V usage is TRBV19 and J usage is TRBJ1-3; D uncertain. V gave up 7 bases and J gave up 0 bases, with 10 bases separating them. This CDR3 has 14 residues. CDR1 is LNHDA and CDR2 is SQIVND in the germline V gene (reference sequence). CDR3 DNA: TGTGCCAGTACCGCCGGATTCTCTGGAAACACCATATATTTT. It codes for CASTAGFSGNTIYF.

The chain combines TRBV7-9 with TRBJ2-7, with 11 bases matching TRBD1. V dropped 4 bases and J dropped 9; count of bases not matched to a gene: 8. Per the germline V gene, CDR1 is SEHNR and CDR2 is FQNEAQ (reference sequence). The CDR3 runs 14 residues. CDR3 DNA: TGTGCCAGCAGCTGGACAGGGGGCGCAGTGGGGCAGTACTTC. Its protein is CASSWTGGAVGQYF.

This clonotype has a count of ten or more. This chain uses TRBV7-3 with TRBJ2-1; TRBD1 aligns across 8 bases. The trim removed 4 bases at V and 7 bases at J, leaving 3 bases unmatched. The CDR3 has 13 amino acids. CDR1 SGHTA and CDR2 FQGTGA come from the germline V gene. The CDR3 sequence: CASSSRQGNEQFF. The CDR3 DNA follows: TGTGCCAGCAGCTCGAGACAGGGGAATGAGCAGTTCTTC.

There are many counts of this clonotype. The chain recombines TRBV20-1 with TRBJ1-1; D perhaps matches TRBD1 (6 bases). The length of the CDR3 is 13 residues. Trimming left V 3 bases short and J 2 bases short, with 10 bases between. Germline CDR1 DFQATT, CDR2 SNEGSKA (reference sequence). CDR3: CSASEQGNTEAFF. CDR3 nucleotides: TGCAGTGCTAGCGAACAGGGCAACACTGAAGCTTTCTTT.

The rearrangement joins TRBV9 to TRBJ2-6, with D perhaps assigned TRBD1 or TRBD2 (5 bases each). Germline V lookup: CDR1 SGDLS, CDR2 YYNGEE. There are 15 residues in the CDR3. Trimming pared 5 bases from V and 1 base from J, leaving 10 bases between. The CDR3 sequence is CASRLEGSGANVLTF. The CDR3 DNA sequence: TGTGCCAGCAGACTAGAGGGGTCTGGGGCCAACGTCCTGACTTTC.

This CDR3 is CASSTYTEAFF. The CDR3 region has the DNA TGTGCCAGCAGCACCTACACTGAAGCTTTCTTT. The rearrangement links TRBV7-9 to TRBJ1-1, with D unclear. This CDR3 is 11 amino acids long. Germline V lookup: CDR1 SEHNR, CDR2 FQNEAQ (reference sequence). The V end was cut by 5 bases, the J end by 3 bases, with 4 bases between.

The CDR3 DNA is TGTGCCAGCAGGTCTGAACCTATGAACACTGAAGCTTTCTTT. This sequence encodes CASRSEPMNTEAFF. This sequence joins TRBV2 and TRBJ1-1; no reliable D call. Germline V lookup: CDR1 SNHLY, CDR2 FYNNEI. V was shortened by 6 bases and J by 0 bases, with 11 bases between the two germline ends. The CDR3 sequence is 14 residues long.

The table lists this clonotype with many counts. The rearrangement links TRBV2 to TRBJ2-7; tentative D call: TRBD1 (6 bases). The CDR3 runs to 14 residues. Trimming took 6 bases from V and 0 from J, leaving 12 bases between them. Germline CDR1 SNHLY, CDR2 FYNNEI. The CDR3 sequence is CASRYRTDSYEQYF. CDR3 DNA: TGTGCCAGCAGATACCGGACAGACTCCTACGAGCAGTACTTC.

The V call is TRBV20-1, the J call TRBJ1-5; TRBD1 matches at 8 bases. Germline CDR1 is DFQATT and CDR2 is SNEGSKA (reference sequence). Trimming took 3 bases from V and 3 from J; bases not matched to a gene: 10. This CDR3 contains 16 residues. This chain's CDR3 is CSARMSGQGYNQPQHF. DNA for the CDR3: TGCAGTGCTAGGATGTCCGGACAGGGTTACAATCAGCCCCAGCATTTT.

The table lists this clonotype with a few counts. This chain uses TRBV20-1 with TRBJ2-7, with 9 positions matching TRBD2. This CDR3 is 14 amino acids long. V gave up 0 bases and J gave up 3 bases; unmatched junction bases: 3. Germline CDR1 and CDR2: DFQATT and SNEGSKA (reference sequence). For the CDR3, the DNA is TGCAGTGCTAGAGAGCCTAGCGGGGTCTACGAGCAGTACTTC. It codes for CSAREPSGVYEQYF.

The chain recombines TRBV24-1 with TRBJ2-5; the D call may be TRBD1 or TRBD2 (5 bases each). V was pared by 3 bases and J by 2 bases, with 18 bases between. Germline CDR1 and CDR2: KGHDR and SFDVKD. This CDR3 comprises 17 residues. The CDR3 coding sequence is TGTGCCACCAGTGATCCCCGATCAGGATGGGGGCAAGAGACCCAGTACTTC. As protein: CATSDPRSGWGQETQYF.

In this sample, this clonotype turned up many times. V and J are TRBV5-1 and TRBJ1-2; D not certain. The CDR3 covers 13 residues. The germline V gene has CDR1 SGHRS and CDR2 YFSETQ. V shed 2 bases and J shed 5 bases, with 10 bases lying between them. The CDR3 loop reads CASSFSDGYGYTF. CDR3 DNA sequence: TGCGCCAGCAGCTTCTCGGACGGATATGGCTACACCTTC.

This chain connects TRBV25-1 to TRBJ2-7; D may match TRBD1 or TRBD2 (6 bases each). The CDR3 length is 14 residues. V shed 4 bases and J shed 0 bases, with 10 bases lying between them. Germline V gene sequence: CDR1 MGHDK, CDR2 SYGVNS. In DNA form, the CDR3 reads TGTGCCAGCAGTGTGACGGGGGCCTCCTACGAGCAGTACTTC. Encoded protein: CASSVTGASYEQYF.

The table lists this clonotype with many counts. The V and J genes are TRBV3-1 and TRBJ2-1; 12 bases agree with TRBD2. V was pared by 10 bases and J by 4 bases, with 5 bases of the junction left unmatched. There are 14 residues in the CDR3. Germline V gives CDR1 LGHDT, CDR2 YNNKEL (reference sequence). In nucleotides, the CDR3 is TGTGCCATTGGGACTAGCGGGCAATACAATGAGCAGTTCTTC. It specifies CAIGTSGQYNEQFF.

At least ten counts were recorded for this clonotype. The CDR3 protein is CASSSTGTGNSPLHF. As DNA, the CDR3 is TGTGCCAGCAGCTCGACCGGGACAGGGAATTCACCCCTCCACTTT. The V gene is TRBV7-2, the J gene TRBJ1-6; 9 bases fit TRBD1. In germline, CDR1 is SGHTA, CDR2 FQGNSA. With V trimmed by 4 bases and J by 7 bases, 5 bases remained unmatched. The CDR3 length is 15 residues.

This clonotype is a singleton in its sample. V is TRBV7-9 and J is TRBJ2-7, with no clear D. Trimming stripped 1 base from V and 4 bases from J, with 8 bases between. Germline-derived CDR1 and CDR2 are SEHNR and FQNEAQ (reference sequence). The length of the CDR3 is 13 residues. CDR3 sequence reads: CASSLDPSYEQYF. The CDR3 nucleotides are TGTGCCAGCAGCTTAGATCCTTCGTACGAGCAGTACTTC.

This clonotype showed up many times. The rearrangement links TRBV7-2 to TRBJ1-4; 9 bases match TRBD1. The V gene end was trimmed by 1 base and the J gene end by 8 bases; junction bases not matched to a gene: 11. The germline CDR1 and CDR2 sequences are SGHTA and FQGNSA. CDR3 length: 17 residues. Here the CDR3 DNA reads TGTGCCAGCAGCTTAGGGGGCCCCGGGACAGGGTTGGAAAAACTGTTTTTT. Translating gives CASSLGGPGTGLEKLFF.

This clonotype was counted ten times or more. V gene TRBV15 combines with J gene TRBJ1-1, with D possibly matching TRBD1 (5 bases). The germline CDR1 and CDR2 sequences are LNHNV and YYDKDF (reference sequence). The CDR3 spans 14 residues. Trimming stripped 0 bases from V and 7 bases from J, with 12 bases between. The DNA for the CDR3 is TGTGCCACCAGCAGAGATCGTTGGGGGGGTGAAGCTTTCTTT. Its translation is CATSRDRWGGEAFF.

The genes are TRBV6-2 or TRBV6-3 and TRBJ1-1; possible D gene TRBD1, 5 bases. There are 14 residues in the CDR3. V was trimmed by 1 base and J by 1 base, leaving 7 bases between them. Germline V gives CDR1 MNHEY, CDR2 SVGEGT. CDR3 coding DNA: TGTGCCAGCAGTTACTTTACAGGGAACACTGAAGCTTTCTTT. Its translation: CASSYFTGNTEAFF.

This clonotype was counted ten times or more. The DNA for the CDR3 is TGTGCCAGCAGCGTACCTTCCGGGACTAGTTATGGAGCCGGGGAGCTGTTTTTT. Its protein is CASSVPSGTSYGAGELFF. The V gene is TRBV9, the J gene TRBJ2-2, with TRBD2 matching over 8 bases. From germline, CDR1 is SGDLS and CDR2 YYNGEE. The length of the CDR3 is 18 residues. V dropped 1 base and J dropped 6; count of bases not matched to a gene: 14.

This clonotype appeared once. The chain joins TRBV4-3 to TRBJ2-7; no clear D. Trimming removed 1 base from V and 3 bases from J, with 7 bases in between. Germline lookup yields CDR1 LGHNA and CDR2 YSLEER. The CDR3 totals 13 residues. Here the CDR3 DNA reads TGCGCCAGCAGCCAAGGGCTAGGCTACGAGCAGTACTTC. This sequence encodes CASSQGLGYEQYF.

This chain uses TRBV7-2 with TRBJ1-1; 8 nucleotides line up with TRBD1. The CDR3 has 13 residues. V lost 5 bases to trimming and J lost 7 bases; unmatched junction nucleotides: 6. Germline V gives CDR1 SGHTA, CDR2 FQGNSA. DNA of the CDR3: TGTGCCAGCAGCCCTGGACAGGGAGATGAAGCTTTCTTT. Translation gives CASSPGQGDEAFF.